The present entry profiles one T cell receptor beta chain with its context. Its antigen is not known. Assay: immunoSEQ multiplex PCR; the TCRdb copy retains only in-frame clones and omits some. Among about 180,000 clones listed, 90% to 95% were seen once. The CDR3 has 13 amino acids. CDR1 and CDR2 from the germline V gene are MDHEN and SYDVKM. Trimming shortened V by 5 bases and J by 7 bases, and 15 bases separated the two germline ends. The sample originates from a study of T cell responses to AZD1222 COVID-19 vaccine. Study observations and caveats: The donors showed a predominance of white British ancestry and of females, with possible underestimation of clonal diversity.

Investigators merged groups given second doses at roughly 4 or roughly 12 weeks. The specimen was peripheral blood, collected 28 days after the second AZD1222 dose. The TCR sequence derives from an adult who received the AZD1222 COVID-19 vaccine. The rearrangement links TRBV28 to TRBJ2-7; no clear D. DNA for the CDR3: TGTGCCAGCAGTCCCCCCGGGCTTCTAGAGCAGTACTTC. Its translation is CASSPPGLLEQYF.